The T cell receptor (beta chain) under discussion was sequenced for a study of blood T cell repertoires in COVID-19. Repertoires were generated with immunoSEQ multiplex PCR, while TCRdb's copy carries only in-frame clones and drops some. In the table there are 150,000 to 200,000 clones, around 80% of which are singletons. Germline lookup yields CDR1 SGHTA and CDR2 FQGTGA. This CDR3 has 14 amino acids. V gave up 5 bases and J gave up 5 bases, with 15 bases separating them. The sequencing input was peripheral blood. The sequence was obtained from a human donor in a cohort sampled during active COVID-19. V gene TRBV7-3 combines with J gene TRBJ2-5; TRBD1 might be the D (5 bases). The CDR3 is CASSLGSGPETQYF. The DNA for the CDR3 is TGTGCCAGCAGCCTAGGATCAGGGCCGGAGACCCAGTACTTC. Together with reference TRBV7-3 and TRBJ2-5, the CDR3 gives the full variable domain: GAGVSQTPSNKVTEKGKYVELRCDPISGHTALYWYRQSLGQGPEFLIYFQGTGAADDSGLPNDRFFAVRPEGSVSTLKIQRTERGDSAVYLCASSLGSGPETQYFGPGTRLLVL.